This TCR beta chain came from a study of blood T cell repertoires in COVID-19. Study at large: The origin of the acute and convalescent COVID-19 samples was the United States, Italy and Spain. T cells, B-cell-depleted T cells, or PBMCs supplied cDNA or gDNA.

The authors' processing: Reference gene primer amplification gave estimated nucleated cell counts. Method: immunoSEQ multiplex PCR; TCRdb's copy keeps in-frame clones and lacks some. V, J and clone size reflect that table, while D and trimming were determined from the DNA. Found here are about 130,000 clones, about 74% of them singletons; the top ten hold 5.5%. CDR3 length equals 17 residues. Trimming cost V 0 bases and J 7 bases; bases outside gene matches: 11. CDR1 SGDLS and CDR2 YYNGEE come from the germline V gene. This chain connects TRBV9 to TRBJ2-1; 9 bases are shared with TRBD2. Material for sequencing was peripheral blood. The TCR comes from a man aged 55 to 70 with acute or convalescent COVID-19. CDR3 DNA sequence: TGTGCCAGCAGCGTAGTCCCCGCGGGAGGGCCGAGTAATGAGCAGTTCTTC. This encodes CASSVVPAGGPSNEQFF.